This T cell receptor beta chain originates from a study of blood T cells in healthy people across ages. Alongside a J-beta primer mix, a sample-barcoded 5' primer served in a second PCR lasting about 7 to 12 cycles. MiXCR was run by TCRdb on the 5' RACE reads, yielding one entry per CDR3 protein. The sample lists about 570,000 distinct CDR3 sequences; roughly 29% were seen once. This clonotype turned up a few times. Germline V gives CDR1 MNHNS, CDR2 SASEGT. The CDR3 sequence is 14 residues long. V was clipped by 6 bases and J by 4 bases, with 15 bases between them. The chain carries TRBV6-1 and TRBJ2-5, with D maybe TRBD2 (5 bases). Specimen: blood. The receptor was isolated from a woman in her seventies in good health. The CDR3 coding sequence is TGTGCCAGCAGGCACGAGGGATCGGGAGAGACCCAGTACTTC. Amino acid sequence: CASRHEGSGETQYF.